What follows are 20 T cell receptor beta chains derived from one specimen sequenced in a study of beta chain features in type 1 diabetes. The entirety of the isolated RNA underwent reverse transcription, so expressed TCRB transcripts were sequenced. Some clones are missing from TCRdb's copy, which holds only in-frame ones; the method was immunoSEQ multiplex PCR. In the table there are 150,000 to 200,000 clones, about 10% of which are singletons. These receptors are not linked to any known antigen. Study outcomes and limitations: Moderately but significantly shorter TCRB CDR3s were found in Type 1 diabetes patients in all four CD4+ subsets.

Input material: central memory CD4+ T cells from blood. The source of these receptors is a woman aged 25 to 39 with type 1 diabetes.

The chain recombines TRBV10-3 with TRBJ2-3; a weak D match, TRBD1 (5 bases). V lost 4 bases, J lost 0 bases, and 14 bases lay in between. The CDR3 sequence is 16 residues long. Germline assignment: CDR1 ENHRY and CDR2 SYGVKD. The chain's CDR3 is CAISGGGGHSTDTQYF. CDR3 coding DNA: TGTGCCATCAGTGGGGGCGGTGGACACAGCACAGATACGCAGTATTTT.

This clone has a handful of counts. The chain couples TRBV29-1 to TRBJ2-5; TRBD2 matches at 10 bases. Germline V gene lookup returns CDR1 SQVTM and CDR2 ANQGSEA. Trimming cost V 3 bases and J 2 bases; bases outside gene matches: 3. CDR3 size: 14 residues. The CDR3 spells CSVDGAGGQETQYF. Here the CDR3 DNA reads TGCAGCGTTGACGGAGCGGGAGGGCAAGAGACCCAGTACTTC.

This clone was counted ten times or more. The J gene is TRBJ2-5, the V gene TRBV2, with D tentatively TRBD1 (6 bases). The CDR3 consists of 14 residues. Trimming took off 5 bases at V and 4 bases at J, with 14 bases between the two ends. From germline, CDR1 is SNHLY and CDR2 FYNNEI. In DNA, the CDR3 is TGTGCCAGCAGTCCACAGGGAGACGGAGAGACCCAGTACTTC. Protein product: CASSPQGDGETQYF.

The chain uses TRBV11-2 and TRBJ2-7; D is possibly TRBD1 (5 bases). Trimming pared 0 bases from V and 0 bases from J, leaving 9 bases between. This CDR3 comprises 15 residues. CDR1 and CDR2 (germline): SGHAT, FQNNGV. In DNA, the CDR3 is TGTGCCAGCAGCTTAGAACAGGCCGTCTCCTACGAGCAGTACTTC. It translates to CASSLEQAVSYEQYF.

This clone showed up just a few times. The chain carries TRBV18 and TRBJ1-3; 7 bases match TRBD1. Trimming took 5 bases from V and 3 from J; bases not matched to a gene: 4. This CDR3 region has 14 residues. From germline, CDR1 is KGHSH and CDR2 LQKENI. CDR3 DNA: TGTGCCAGCTCAGAAGACAGGGATGGAAACACCATATATTTT. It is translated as CASSEDRDGNTIYF.

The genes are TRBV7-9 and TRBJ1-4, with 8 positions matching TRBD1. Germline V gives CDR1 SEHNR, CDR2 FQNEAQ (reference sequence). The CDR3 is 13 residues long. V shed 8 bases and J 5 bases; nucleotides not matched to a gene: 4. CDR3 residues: CASGTGPNEKLFF. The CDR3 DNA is TGTGCCAGCGGGACAGGCCCAAATGAAAAACTGTTTTTT.

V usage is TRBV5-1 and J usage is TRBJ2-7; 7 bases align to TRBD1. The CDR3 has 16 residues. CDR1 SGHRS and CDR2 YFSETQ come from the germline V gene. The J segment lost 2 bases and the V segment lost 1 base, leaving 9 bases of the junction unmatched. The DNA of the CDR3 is TGCGCCAGCAGCTTGCAAAGTGTGGGACAGACCTACGAGCAGTACTTC. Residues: CASSLQSVGQTYEQYF.

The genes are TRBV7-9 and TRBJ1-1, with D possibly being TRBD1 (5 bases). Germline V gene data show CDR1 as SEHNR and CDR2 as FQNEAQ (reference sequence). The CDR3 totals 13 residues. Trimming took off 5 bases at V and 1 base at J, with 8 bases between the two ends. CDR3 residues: CASSQDTNTEAFF. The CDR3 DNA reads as TGTGCCAGCAGCCAGGACACGAACACTGAAGCTTTCTTT.

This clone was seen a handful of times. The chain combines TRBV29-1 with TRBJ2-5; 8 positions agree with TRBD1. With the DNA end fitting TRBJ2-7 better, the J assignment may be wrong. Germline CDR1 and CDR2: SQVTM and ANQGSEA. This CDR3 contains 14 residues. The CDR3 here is CSVEDLTGGDEQYF. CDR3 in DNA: TGCAGCGTTGAAGATCTTACAGGGGGTGACGAGCAGTACTTC.

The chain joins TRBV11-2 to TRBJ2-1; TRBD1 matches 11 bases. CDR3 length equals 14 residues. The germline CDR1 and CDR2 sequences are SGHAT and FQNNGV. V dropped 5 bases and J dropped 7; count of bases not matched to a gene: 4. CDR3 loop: CASSPGQGANEQFF. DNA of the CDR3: TGTGCCAGCAGCCCAGGACAGGGGGCGAATGAGCAGTTCTTC. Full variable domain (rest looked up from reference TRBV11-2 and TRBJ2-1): EAGVAQSPRYKIIEKRQSVAFWCNPISGHATLYWYQQILGQGPKLLIQFQNNGVVDDSQLPKDRFSAERLKGVDSTLKIQPAKLEDSAVYLCASSPGQGANEQFFGPGTRLTVL.

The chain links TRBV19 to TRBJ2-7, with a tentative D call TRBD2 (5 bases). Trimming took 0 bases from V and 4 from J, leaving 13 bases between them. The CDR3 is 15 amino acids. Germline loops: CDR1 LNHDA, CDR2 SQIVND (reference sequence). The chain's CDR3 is CASSIDPGKWYEQYF. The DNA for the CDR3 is TGTGCCAGTAGTATAGACCCGGGAAAATGGTACGAGCAGTACTTC.

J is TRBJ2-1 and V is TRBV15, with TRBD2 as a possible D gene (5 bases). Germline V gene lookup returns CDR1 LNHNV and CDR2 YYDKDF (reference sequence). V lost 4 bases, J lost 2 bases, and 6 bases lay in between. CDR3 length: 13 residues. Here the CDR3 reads CATSKAAYNEQFF. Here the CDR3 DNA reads TGTGCCACCAGCAAAGCGGCCTACAATGAGCAGTTCTTC.

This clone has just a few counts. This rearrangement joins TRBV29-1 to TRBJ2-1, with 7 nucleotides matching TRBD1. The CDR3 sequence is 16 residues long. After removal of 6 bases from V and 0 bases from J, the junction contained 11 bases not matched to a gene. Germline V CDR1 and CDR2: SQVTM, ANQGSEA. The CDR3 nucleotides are TGCAGCGTCAGCGACAAACAGGGGAGCTCCTACAATGAGCAGTTCTTC. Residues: CSVSDKQGSSYNEQFF.

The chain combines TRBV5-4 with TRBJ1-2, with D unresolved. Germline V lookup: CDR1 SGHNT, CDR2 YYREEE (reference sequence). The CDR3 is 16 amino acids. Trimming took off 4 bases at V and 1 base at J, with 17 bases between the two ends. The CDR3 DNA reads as TGTGCCAGCAGCCAAGCTTGGAGCGGGATTAACTATGGCTACACCTTC. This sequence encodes CASSQAWSGINYGYTF.

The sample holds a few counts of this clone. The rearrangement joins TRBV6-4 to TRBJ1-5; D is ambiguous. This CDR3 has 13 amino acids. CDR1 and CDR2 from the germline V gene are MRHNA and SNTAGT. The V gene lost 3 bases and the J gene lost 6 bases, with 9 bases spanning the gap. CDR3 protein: CASSERLGQPQHF. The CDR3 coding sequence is TGTGCCAGCAGTGAGAGACTCGGTCAGCCCCAGCATTTT.

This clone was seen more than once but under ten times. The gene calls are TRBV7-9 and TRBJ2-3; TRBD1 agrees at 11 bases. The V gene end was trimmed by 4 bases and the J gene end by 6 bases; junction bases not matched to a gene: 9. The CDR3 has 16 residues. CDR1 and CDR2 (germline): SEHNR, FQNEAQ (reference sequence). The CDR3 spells CASSSGRTGGADTQYF. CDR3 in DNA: TGTGCCAGCAGCTCCGGCCGGACAGGGGGCGCGGATACGCAGTATTTT.

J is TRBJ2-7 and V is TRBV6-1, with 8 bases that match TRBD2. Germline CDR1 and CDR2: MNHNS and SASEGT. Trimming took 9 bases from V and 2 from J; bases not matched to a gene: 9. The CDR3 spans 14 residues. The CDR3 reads CASTLAGTAYEQYF. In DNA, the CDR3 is TGTGCCAGTACATTAGCGGGAACGGCCTACGAGCAGTACTTC.

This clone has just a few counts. For the CDR3, the DNA is TGCAGCGTTGAAAAGATCGGGGGTACGGTAAACACTGAAGCTTTCTTT. Translated, it gives CSVEKIGGTVNTEAFF. The V gene is TRBV29-1, the J gene TRBJ1-1; maybe TRBD1 (5 bases). CDR1 and CDR2 (germline): SQVTM, ANQGSEA. The CDR3 is 16 amino acids. V was cut by 2 bases and J by 2 bases, with 18 bases left in between.

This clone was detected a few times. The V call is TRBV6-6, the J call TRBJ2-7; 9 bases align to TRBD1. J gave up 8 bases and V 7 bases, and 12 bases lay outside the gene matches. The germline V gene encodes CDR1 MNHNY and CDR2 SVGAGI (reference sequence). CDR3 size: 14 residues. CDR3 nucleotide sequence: TGTGCCAGCAACGGGGGACAGGGTATGTTCAAGCAGTACTTC. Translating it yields CASNGGQGMFKQYF.

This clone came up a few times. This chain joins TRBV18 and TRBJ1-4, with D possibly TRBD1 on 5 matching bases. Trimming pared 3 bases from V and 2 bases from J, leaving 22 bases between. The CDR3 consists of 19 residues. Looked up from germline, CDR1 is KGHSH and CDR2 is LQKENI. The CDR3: CASSPVDSKSAETNEKLFF. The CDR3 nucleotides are TGTGCCAGCTCACCCGTTGACAGCAAATCCGCCGAGACTAATGAAAAACTGTTTTTT.